A single sample gave rise to the 16 T cell receptor beta chains below, sequenced in a study of CD4 T cells in relation to SARS-CoV-2 and coronaviruses. CD4+ T cells from unexposed donors were obtained before the COVID-19 pandemic (2011-2018). The cells were cultured for around ten days before CD4+ T cells were isolated. Libraries were prepared by immunoSEQ multiplex PCR; TCRdb keeps only in-frame clonotypes and omits some of them. Of about 20,000 clones in the sample, approximately 72% are singletons; the top ten hold under 20%. For these receptors, no antigen is known. The sequenced sample was CD4+ T cells from PBMCs, cultured in vitro. The source is a human donor in good health.

This clone has more than one count but fewer than ten. This chain connects TRBV2 to TRBJ1-5, with TRBD1 as a possible D gene (5 bases). Germline V gene data show CDR1 as SNHLY and CDR2 as FYNNEI. The CDR3 covers 14 residues. The V and J ends lost 0 bases and 6 bases respectively, with 9 bases between them. The CDR3 here is CASSEAAGPQPQHF. The CDR3 nucleotides read TGTGCCAGCAGTGAAGCCGCAGGGCCTCAGCCCCAGCATTTT.

The chain is built from TRBV7-8 and TRBJ2-3, with 7 bases aligning to TRBD1. The trim removed 5 bases at V and 6 bases at J, leaving 14 bases unmatched. Germline V gives CDR1 SGHVS, CDR2 FQNEAQ. This CDR3 has 16 residues. This chain's CDR3 is CASSPEGQSFVDTQYF. The CDR3 nucleotides are TGTGCCAGCAGCCCAGAGGGACAGAGTTTTGTGGATACGCAGTATTTT. The whole variable domain, remainder taken from reference TRBV7-8 and TRBJ2-3, is GAGVSQSPRYKVAKRGQDVALRCDPISGHVSLFWYQQALGQGPEFLTYFQNEAQLDKSGLPSDRFFAERPEGSVSTLKIQRTQQEDSAVYLCASSPEGQSFVDTQYFGPGTRLTVL.

The chain joins TRBV5-1 to TRBJ2-5; a possible D gene is TRBD2 (5 bases). The CDR3 runs 15 residues. Germline V gene sequence: CDR1 SGHRS, CDR2 YFSETQ. V was clipped by 0 bases and J by 3 bases, with 12 bases between them. The chain's CDR3 is CASSLAGYPKETQYF. The CDR3 DNA sequence: TGCGCCAGCAGCTTGGCGGGATACCCCAAAGAGACCCAGTACTTC.

The V gene is TRBV9, the J gene TRBJ1-1, with D tentatively TRBD1 (5 bases). In germline, CDR1 is SGDLS, CDR2 YYNGEE. CDR3 size: 15 residues. V was pared by 4 bases and J by 4 bases, with 17 bases between. The chain's CDR3 is CASSPSGGGGTEAFF. In nucleotides, the CDR3 is TGTGCCAGCAGCCCATCTGGAGGTGGGGGCACTGAAGCTTTCTTT.

The chain links TRBV7-2 to TRBJ1-3; no definite D call. V gave up 3 bases and J gave up 1 base, with 4 bases separating them. CDR1 and CDR2 from the germline V gene are SGHTA and FQGNSA. CDR3 length: 13 residues. The CDR3 loop reads CASSLGSGNTIYF. The CDR3 nucleotides are TGTGCCAGCAGCTTGGGGTCTGGAAACACCATATATTTT.

V is TRBV3-1 (or the pseudogene TRBV3-2) and J is TRBJ1-2; D may be TRBD1 (5 bases). V was clipped by 8 bases and J by 4 bases, with 8 bases between them. This CDR3 contains 11 residues. Germline-derived CDR1 and CDR2 are LGHDT and YNNKEL (reference sequence). The CDR3 protein is CASGGAYGYTF. The DNA for the CDR3 is TGTGCCAGCGGCGGGGCCTATGGCTACACCTTC.

J is TRBJ1-1 and V is TRBV28, with D perhaps matching TRBD1 (6 bases). Germline V gene sequence: CDR1 MDHEN, CDR2 SYDVKM. Trimming cost V 6 bases and J 2 bases, with 13 bases left between them. This CDR3 comprises 14 residues. The CDR3 bases are TGTGCCAGCAGCACCGGGACATACAACACTGAAGCTTTCTTT. Amino acids: CASSTGTYNTEAFF.

J is TRBJ2-3 and V is TRBV28, with 8 positions matching TRBD2. This CDR3 spans 16 amino acids. V shed 4 bases, J shed 6 bases, and the junction held 12 bases outside the gene matches. In germline, CDR1 is MDHEN, CDR2 SYDVKM. The CDR3 region has the DNA TGTGCCAGCAGTTCGGTAATTGGACTAGCAGGTGATACGCAGTATTTT. It encodes CASSSVIGLAGDTQYF. The full variable domain, rest sourced from reference TRBV28 and TRBJ2-3, is DVKVTQSSRYLVKRTGEKVFLECVQDMDHENMFWYRQDPGLGLRLIYFSYDVKMKEKGDIPEGYSVSREKKERFSLILESASTNQTSMYLCASSSVIGLAGDTQYFGPGTRLTVL.

This clone was observed once. The chain carries TRBV7-9 and TRBJ1-3, with a tentative D call TRBD1 (5 bases). V gave up 1 base and J gave up 3 bases, with 13 bases separating them. The CDR3 is 16 amino acids. The germline CDR1 and CDR2 sequences are SEHNR and FQNEAQ (reference sequence). The CDR3, as DNA: TGTGCCAGCAGCTTAGTCGGGGGGTTAGTTGGAAACACCATATATTTT. Its protein is CASSLVGGLVGNTIYF.

Only a few counts were recorded for this clone. The chain links TRBV2 to TRBJ2-1, with 8 bases lining up with TRBD2. This CDR3 is 16 amino acids long. Germline V gene lookup returns CDR1 SNHLY and CDR2 FYNNEI. Trimming at V came to 6 bases and at J to 4 bases, leaving 11 bases not matched to a gene. The CDR3 sequence: CASRTRVLADYNEQFF. The DNA of the CDR3 is TGTGCCAGCAGAACCAGGGTACTAGCGGATTACAATGAGCAGTTCTTC.

The gene calls are TRBV19 and TRBJ1-5; 9 nucleotides line up with TRBD1. The CDR3 has 16 residues. J lost 6 bases, V lost 2 bases, and 8 bases had no gene match. Germline V gene lookup returns CDR1 LNHDA and CDR2 SQIVND (reference sequence). The DNA of the CDR3 is TGTGCCAGTAGTATAAGAACAGGGGGCACCGGTCAGCCCCAGCATTTT. Protein: CASSIRTGGTGQPQHF.

The chain recombines TRBV19 with TRBJ2-1; D uncertain. There are 14 residues in the CDR3. V lost 7 bases to trimming and J lost 0 bases, with 10 bases between them. Germline V lookup: CDR1 LNHDA, CDR2 SQIVND (reference sequence). The CDR3 is CASKHRSSYNEQFF. The CDR3 nucleotides read TGTGCCAGTAAACACCGGAGCTCCTACAATGAGCAGTTCTTC.

V usage is TRBV3-1 (or the pseudogene TRBV3-2) and J usage is TRBJ1-2; D remains ambiguous. The V end was cut by 3 bases, the J end by 0 bases, with 5 bases between. CDR1 is LGHDT and CDR2 is YNNKEL in the germline V gene (reference sequence). The CDR3 covers 13 residues. CDR3 DNA sequence: TGTGCCAGCAGCCAGCAAGCTAACTATGGCTACACCTTC. Translated, it gives CASSQQANYGYTF.

CDR3 DNA: TGTGCCAGCAGCCAAGACGAGACAGTTAACTATGGCTACACCTTC. Its translation is CASSQDETVNYGYTF. The chain is built from TRBV4-2 and TRBJ1-2; D perhaps matches TRBD1 (5 bases). CDR1 LGHNA and CDR2 YNFKEQ come from the germline V gene. The CDR3 contains 15 residues. V was trimmed by 0 bases and J by 1 base, leaving 9 bases between them.

The chain is built from TRBV11-2 and TRBJ1-2, with D perhaps matching TRBD1 (5 bases). With 4 bases removed from V and 5 bases from J, the gap between germline ends came to 17 bases. Looked up from germline, CDR1 is SGHAT and CDR2 is FQNNGV. The CDR3 loop spans 15 amino acids. The CDR3 region has the DNA TGTGCCAGCAGCTCCCTAATGGACGGGGGATATGGCTACACCTTC. As protein: CASSSLMDGGYGYTF.

The CDR3: CSASSGGYNEQFF. CDR3 nucleotide sequence: TGCAGTGCTAGTTCTGGGGGCTACAATGAGCAGTTCTTC. The rearrangement joins TRBV20-1 to TRBJ2-1; perhaps D is TRBD1 or TRBD2 (5 bases each). Germline-derived CDR1 and CDR2 are DFQATT and SNEGSKA (reference sequence). The ends were cut back, 3 bases at V and 3 bases at J, with 9 bases in the middle. The CDR3 runs to 13 residues.